This entry is about one T cell receptor (beta chain). TCRdb's table, derived via immunoSEQ multiplex PCR, lists solely in-frame clones and lacks some. The data hold 65,000 to 90,000 clones, with approximately 89% observed a single time. This sample was taken from a study of blood T cell repertoires in COVID-19. The CDR3 runs to 15 residues. CDR1 SGHAT and CDR2 FQNNGV come from the germline V gene. V lost 1 base and J lost 5, with 15 bases in between. The chain couples TRBV11-2 to TRBJ2-7; possibly TRBD2 for D (5 bases). This clonotype was obtained from an elderly man with acute or convalescent COVID-19. The specimen sequenced was peripheral blood. CDR3 amino acids: CASSLGGGSLNEQYF. The CDR3 bases are TGTGCCAGCAGCTTAGGCGGAGGTTCTTTGAACGAGCAGTACTTC.